This T cell receptor beta chain was recorded in a study of blood T cell repertoires in COVID-19. Study as a whole: Sites in the United States, Italy and Spain provided acute and convalescent COVID-19 samples. T cells, B-cell-depleted T cells, or PBMCs provided the cDNA or gDNA that served as material.

The germline V gene has CDR1 SEHNR and CDR2 FQNEAQ (reference sequence). This CDR3 is 14 amino acids long. With 2 bases removed from V and 5 bases from J, the gap between germline ends came to 11 bases. Profiling relied on immunoSEQ multiplex PCR, and the TCRdb table lists in-frame clones only, not all of them. The repertoire includes under 450,000 clones, around 87% of them detected once, and 1% to 1.5% sits in the top ten. This receptor was obtained from a man aged 25 to 45 who had recovered from COVID-19. The gene calls are TRBV7-9 and TRBJ2-3; a possible D gene is TRBD1 (6 bases). Sequenced input: PBMCs or T cells enriched from blood (not recorded which). This CDR3 reads CASSLLGAVDTQYF. The CDR3 bases are TGTGCCAGCAGCTTATTGGGGGCTGTAGATACGCAGTATTTT.